This passage covers 10 T cell receptor beta chains from one sample sequenced in a study of OX40 agonist ivuxolimab in advanced cancers. TCRdb's table, derived via immunoSEQ multiplex PCR, lists solely in-frame clones and lacks some. Among around 68,000 clones listed, about 85% were seen once. The source material was CD4+ or CD8+ T cells sorted from blood, sampled in a trial of the OX40 agonist ivuxolimab. All receptors derive from an adult with an advanced solid tumor such as melanoma, head and neck, liver or kidney cancer.

V gene TRBV28 combines with J gene TRBJ1-4; possible D gene TRBD1, 5 bases. Trimming took 5 bases from V and 8 from J, leaving 12 bases between them. The CDR3 runs 13 residues. Germline lookup yields CDR1 MDHEN and CDR2 SYDVKM. Here the CDR3 DNA reads TGTGCCAGCAGTATACGACAGAGAGAAAAACTGTTTTTT. Translating it yields CASSIRQREKLFF.

This rearrangement joins TRBV10-3 to TRBJ1-3; 7 bases fit TRBD1. This CDR3 has 13 residues. CDR1 and CDR2 (germline): ENHRY, SYGVKD. V lost 9 bases and J lost 2; bases outside the gene matches: 4. This CDR3 is CAIGTGAGNTIYF. CDR3 nucleotides: TGTGCCATTGGTACAGGGGCTGGAAACACCATATATTTT.

This chain links TRBV15 with TRBJ2-3; D uncertain. V was cut by 0 bases and J by 0 bases, with 13 bases left in between. This CDR3 has 17 amino acids. Germline-derived CDR1 and CDR2 are LNHNV and YYDKDF (reference sequence). The chain's CDR3 is CATSRDRAFFSTDTQYF. The CDR3 DNA is TGTGCCACCAGCAGAGATAGGGCATTTTTCAGCACAGATACGCAGTATTTT.

This chain connects TRBV27 to TRBJ2-7, with 12 bases lining up with TRBD2. The CDR3 extends over 15 amino acids. Losses at the gene ends were 5 bases for V and 4 bases for J; bases not matched to a gene: 6. The V gene's germline CDR1 is MNHEY and CDR2 SMNVEV (reference sequence). The CDR3, as DNA: TGTGCCAGCAGTAAACGACTAGCGGGAGCTTACGAGCAGTACTTC. It is translated as CASSKRLAGAYEQYF.

The chain is built from TRBV5-1 and TRBJ2-3; D possibly uses TRBD1 or TRBD2 (5 bases each). The CDR3 has 14 amino acids. V was pared by 4 bases and J by 5 bases, with 14 bases between. The germline CDR1 and CDR2 sequences are SGHRS and YFSETQ. In DNA, the CDR3 is TGCGCCAGCAGCCTCGGGGACCTCCGAGATACGCAGTATTTT. Translated: CASSLGDLRDTQYF.

This clone has a handful of counts. The gene calls are TRBV28 and TRBJ2-7; 10 positions agree with TRBD2. CDR1 is MDHEN and CDR2 is SYDVKM in the germline V gene. J gave up 0 bases and V 4 bases, and 3 bases lay outside the gene matches. The CDR3 spans 15 residues. The CDR3 protein is CASSSPSGGSYEQYF. The CDR3 nucleotides are TGTGCCAGCAGTTCGCCTAGCGGGGGCTCCTACGAGCAGTACTTC.

This clone was counted a few times. V gene TRBV5-5 combines with J gene TRBJ2-3; D possibly matches TRBD1 or TRBD2 (5 bases each). Trimming took 7 bases from V and 6 from J, leaving 21 bases between them. The CDR3 spans 15 residues. CDR1 and CDR2 (germline): SGHKS, YYEKEE (reference sequence). The CDR3 sequence: CASSGTLTVVDTQYF. For the CDR3, the DNA is TGTGCCAGCTCCGGGACCTTGACCGTAGTGGATACGCAGTATTTT.

This chain joins TRBV7-9 and TRBJ1-5; a possible D gene is TRBD1 (6 bases). Per germline, CDR1 SEHNR and CDR2 FQNEAQ (reference sequence). The CDR3 extends over 15 amino acids. Trimming pared 0 bases from V and 9 bases from J, leaving 15 bases between. CDR3 sequence: CASSLAVGGPGPQHF. Here the CDR3 DNA reads TGTGCCAGCAGCTTAGCGGTGGGGGGGCCGGGGCCCCAGCATTTT.

This clone has just a few counts. V and J are TRBV19 and TRBJ2-7, with TRBD2 identical over 9 bases. The germline V gene has CDR1 LNHDA and CDR2 SQIVND (reference sequence). CDR3 size: 16 residues. J gave up 0 bases and V 5 bases, and 8 bases lay outside the gene matches. For the CDR3, the DNA is TGTGCCAGTAGTCGAGCGGGAGGAAGGAGCTCCTACGAGCAGTACTTC. This sequence encodes CASSRAGGRSSYEQYF.

The chain uses TRBV5-6 and TRBJ2-7; D tentatively fits TRBD1 or TRBD2 (5 bases each). Germline-derived CDR1 and CDR2 are SGHDT and YYEEEE. The CDR3 is 12 amino acids. V was pared by 2 bases and J by 11 bases, with 14 bases between. CDR3 sequence reads: CASSLPTGTKYF. In nucleotides, the CDR3 is TGTGCCAGCAGCTTACCTACCGGGACGAAGTACTTC.